The next 16 T cell receptor beta chains were all read from a single sample in a study of T-cell memory formation after mild COVID-19. TCRdb re-derived calls from the 5' RACE reads in MiXCR, one entry per CDR3 protein. The table includes a few hundred thousand distinct CDR3 sequences, roughly an eighth detected once. Sequencing input: PBMCs or a T cell subset sorted from them (not recorded which). These receptors were obtained from a man between 18 and 35 years old who had mild COVID-19 (a few samples of this study predate the infection). Cell type and time point are not known.

This chain uses TRBV12-3 or TRBV12-4 with TRBJ1-2, with 9 bases fitting TRBD1. V lost 6 bases to trimming and J lost 11 bases; unmatched junction nucleotides: 13. This CDR3 contains 14 residues. The CDR3 sequence is CASSPGDRELNYTF. The CDR3 DNA reads TGTGCCAGCAGCCCCGGGGACAGGGAATTGAATTACACCTTC.

The rearrangement uses TRBV6-2 or TRBV6-3 and TRBJ1-1; no firm D call. Per germline, CDR1 MNHEY and CDR2 SVGEGT. This CDR3 has 13 amino acids. The V gene lost 6 bases and the J gene lost 1 base, with 9 bases spanning the gap. In DNA form, the CDR3 reads TGTGCCAGCAGCTTTAGCAAGAACACTGAAGCTTTCTTT. It translates to CASSFSKNTEAFF.

This clonotype was counted between two and nine times. The CDR3 DNA reads TGTGCCAGTAGTCCAAGACAGGGGTCCCGATACACTGAAGCTTTCTTT. Protein sequence: CASSPRQGSRYTEAFF. V and J are TRBV19 and TRBJ1-1; 8 nucleotides match TRBD1. This CDR3 spans 16 amino acids. CDR1 and CDR2 from the germline V gene are LNHDA and SQIVND (reference sequence). With V trimmed by 5 bases and J by 3 bases, 11 bases remained unmatched.

The chain links TRBV7-2 to TRBJ2-3; 15 nucleotides match TRBD2. The germline V gene encodes CDR1 SGHTA and CDR2 FQGNSA. Unmatched junction bases numbered 6, after V lost 5 bases and J lost 6 bases. The CDR3 is 16 residues long. CDR3 nucleotide sequence: TGTGCCAGCAGCATCGGGACTAGCGGGGGGCCGGATACGCAGTATTTT. Translating it yields CASSIGTSGGPDTQYF.

The rearrangement joins TRBV29-1 to TRBJ1-2; 7 bases align to TRBD1. This CDR3 has 13 residues. The V gene's germline CDR1 is SQVTM and CDR2 ANQGSEA. The J segment lost 8 bases and the V segment lost 5 bases, leaving 11 bases of the junction unmatched. The CDR3 DNA sequence: TGCAGCGTTTATTCAGACAGGGATCGGGGCTACACCTTC. It specifies CSVYSDRDRGYTF. Variable domain in full (rest from reference TRBV29-1 and TRBJ1-2): SAVISQKPSRDICQRGTSLTIQCQVDSQVTMMFWYRQQPGQSLTLIATANQGSEATYESGFVIDKFPISRPNLTFSTLTVSNMSPEDSSIYLCSVYSDRDRGYTFGSGTRLTVV.

This clonotype occurred many times. The chain couples TRBV20-1 to TRBJ2-1; D might be TRBD1 (5 bases). Trimming stripped 3 bases from V and 3 bases from J, with 12 bases between. CDR3 length: 14 residues. The germline gives CDR1 DFQATT, CDR2 SNEGSKA (reference sequence). CDR3 sequence (DNA): TGCAGTGCTAGGGACCGACAGCGCTACAATGAGCAGTTCTTC. Its translation: CSARDRQRYNEQFF.

There are a few counts of this clonotype. The rearrangement uses TRBV4-1 and TRBJ2-3; TRBD1 matches at 7 bases. Losses at the gene ends were 0 bases for V and 0 bases for J; bases not matched to a gene: 3. This CDR3 comprises 16 residues. Germline V lookup: CDR1 MGHRA, CDR2 YSYEKL. The CDR3 loop reads CASSQEHRGSTDTQYF. DNA of the CDR3: TGCGCCAGCAGCCAAGAGCACAGGGGTAGCACAGATACGCAGTATTTT.

The chain carries TRBV11-2 and TRBJ2-1; 7 nucleotides match TRBD2. Per the germline V gene, CDR1 is SGHAT and CDR2 is FQNNGV. This CDR3 has 17 amino acids. V trimming: 0 bases; J trimming: 5 bases; junction bases outside the gene matches: 10. The CDR3 loop is CASSLEVGGGLDNEQFF. CDR3 nucleotides: TGTGCCAGCAGCTTAGAAGTAGGCGGGGGTCTAGACAATGAGCAGTTCTTC. Full variable domain (missing parts from reference TRBV11-2 and TRBJ2-1): EAGVAQSPRYKIIEKRQSVAFWCNPISGHATLYWYQQILGQGPKLLIQFQNNGVVDDSQLPKDRFSAERLKGVDSTLKIQPAKLEDSAVYLCASSLEVGGGLDNEQFFGPGTRLTVL.

This clonotype came up many times. The chain recombines TRBV6-5 with TRBJ1-1; D might be TRBD1 (5 bases). V was shortened by 6 bases and J by 3 bases, with 20 bases between the two germline ends. The CDR3 loop spans 16 amino acids. CDR1 MNHEY and CDR2 SVGAGI come from the germline V gene. The CDR3 spells CASSPGGGWWDTEAFF. The CDR3 bases are TGTGCCAGCAGCCCCGGGGGAGGGTGGTGGGACACTGAAGCTTTCTTT.

This clonotype has a count of ten or more. CDR3 residues: CASSHSGANVLTF. The CDR3 DNA reads as TGTGCCAGCAGCCATTCTGGGGCCAACGTCCTGACTTTC. The chain has TRBV14 and TRBJ2-6; D call uncertain. CDR1 and CDR2 (germline): SGHDN, FVKESK. This CDR3 comprises 13 residues. The V gene lost 3 bases and the J gene lost 1 base, with 1 base spanning the gap.

The gene calls are TRBV19 and TRBJ2-3; D is uncertain. The germline V and J ends were trimmed by 3 bases and 8 bases, with 12 bases remaining between them. This CDR3 region has 13 residues. The germline CDR1 and CDR2 sequences are LNHDA and SQIVND (reference sequence). In nucleotides, the CDR3 is TGTGCCAGTAGTATCCTGAAGGGAAGTACGCAGTATTTT. This gives the protein CASSILKGSTQYF.

This clonotype was seen a few times. The chain combines TRBV4-2 with TRBJ1-4, with a possible D match to TRBD1 (5 bases). V was clipped by 1 base and J by 0 bases, with 9 bases between them. Germline CDR1 is LGHNA and CDR2 is YNFKEQ. The CDR3 covers 16 residues. The CDR3 protein is CASSQVQGATNEKLFF. The CDR3 region has the DNA TGTGCCAGCAGCCAAGTCCAGGGTGCAACTAATGAAAAACTGTTTTTT.

This clonotype appeared a few times. V and J are TRBV5-1 and TRBJ2-6; TRBD1 matches at 11 bases. Losses at the gene ends were 7 bases for V and 4 bases for J; bases not matched to a gene: 4. The CDR3 is 15 amino acids. In germline, CDR1 is SGHRS, CDR2 YFSETQ. Here the CDR3 DNA reads TGCGCCAGCGGGACAGGGGGTACGGGGGCCAACGTCCTGACTTTC. Translated, it gives CASGTGGTGANVLTF. Supplemented by reference TRBV5-1 and TRBJ2-6, the full variable domain reads KAGVTQTPRYLIKTRGQQVTLSCSPISGHRSVSWYQQTPGQGLQFLFEYFSETQRNKGNFPGRFSGRQFSNSRSEMNVSTLELGDSALYLCASGTGGTGANVLTFGAGSRLTVL.

This clonotype was seen more than once but under ten times. The CDR3 is CASSQATGSSYNEQFF. The CDR3 DNA is TGCGCCAGCAGCCAAGCGACAGGAAGCTCCTACAATGAGCAGTTCTTC. The chain uses TRBV4-1 and TRBJ2-1; tentative D call: TRBD1 (6 bases). The CDR3 consists of 16 residues. Germline V gene data show CDR1 as MGHRA and CDR2 as YSYEKL. Trimming removed 1 base from V and 0 bases from J, with 10 bases in between.

This clonotype was seen a few times. The CDR3 spells CSASWYGASRAFF. CDR3 nucleotides: TGCAGTGCTAGTTGGTACGGGGCCTCCAGAGCTTTCTTT. The V gene is TRBV20-1, the J gene TRBJ1-1; D is perhaps TRBD1 (5 bases). The CDR3 has 13 amino acids. Germline CDR1 is DFQATT and CDR2 is SNEGSKA (reference sequence). V shed 3 bases and J shed 10 bases, with 18 bases lying between them.

This rearrangement joins TRBV6-2 or TRBV6-3 to TRBJ1-1; 7 nucleotides agree with TRBD1. J was trimmed by 0 bases and V by 8 bases; bases with no gene match: 9. This CDR3 is built from 15 residues. CDR1 is MNHEY and CDR2 is SVGEGT in the germline V gene. The CDR3 is CASVPPGQLNTEAFF. In DNA, the CDR3 is TGTGCCAGCGTACCACCGGGACAGCTGAACACTGAAGCTTTCTTT.